This TCR beta chain was captured by sequencing in a study of spatial heterogeneity in lung cancer. Study overall: More beta-chain than alpha-chain sequences were consistently detected.

Time point denoted: sample taken at primary tumor resection. Unsorted tumor, nontumor lung tissue or cryopreserved PBMC supplied the whole RNA. Donation came from some 73 patients with untreated early-stage non-small cell lung cancer. Turning to this clonotype: Antigen: not known.

Study-wide results and caveats: Ubiquitous expanded tumor TCRs were seen in blood more at resection than at follow-up.

Each molecule of TCR cDNA was tagged with one unique molecular identifier. MiXCR, applied by TCRdb to the 5' RACE reads, yields one record per CDR3 protein. The data hold about 15,000 distinct CDR3 sequences, with roughly 7.7% observed a single time. This CDR3 is 13 amino acids long. Germline CDR1 and CDR2: SQVTM and ANQGSEA. Trimming removed 7 bases at V and 10 bases at J, with 20 bases between. This specimen was PBMCs, taken at surgery. The V gene is TRBV29-1, the J gene TRBJ2-1; the D call may be TRBD1 or TRBD2 (5 bases each). This receptor was identified in a female donor with early-stage non-small cell lung cancer. This CDR3 reads CSAEVSGTKEQFF. In DNA, the CDR3 is TGCAGCGCTGAGGTGTCCGGGACCAAGGAGCAGTTCTTC.